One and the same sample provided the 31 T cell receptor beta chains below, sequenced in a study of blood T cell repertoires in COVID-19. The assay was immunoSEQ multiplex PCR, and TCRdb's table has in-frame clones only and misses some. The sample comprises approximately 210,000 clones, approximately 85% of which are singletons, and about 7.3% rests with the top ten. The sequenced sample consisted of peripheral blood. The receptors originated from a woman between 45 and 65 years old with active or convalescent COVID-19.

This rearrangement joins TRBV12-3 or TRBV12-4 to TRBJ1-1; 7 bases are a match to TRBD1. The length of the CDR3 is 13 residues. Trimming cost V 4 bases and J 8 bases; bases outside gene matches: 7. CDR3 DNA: TGTGCCAGCAGTTACCGGACAGGCCCCGAAGCTTTCTTT. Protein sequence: CASSYRTGPEAFF.

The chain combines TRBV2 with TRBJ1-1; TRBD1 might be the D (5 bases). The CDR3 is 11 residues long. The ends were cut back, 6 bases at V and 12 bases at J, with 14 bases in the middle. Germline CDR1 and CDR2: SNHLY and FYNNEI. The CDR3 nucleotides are TGTGCCAGCAGCAAACAGGTTGAGTCTTTCTTT. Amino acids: CASSKQVESFF.

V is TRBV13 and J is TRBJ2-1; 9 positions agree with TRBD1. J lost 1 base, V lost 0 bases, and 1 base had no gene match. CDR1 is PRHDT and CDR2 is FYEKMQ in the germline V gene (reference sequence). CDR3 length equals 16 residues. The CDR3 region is CASSLGQGASYNEQFF. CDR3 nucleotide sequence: TGTGCCAGCAGCTTAGGACAGGGGGCGTCCTACAATGAGCAGTTCTTC.

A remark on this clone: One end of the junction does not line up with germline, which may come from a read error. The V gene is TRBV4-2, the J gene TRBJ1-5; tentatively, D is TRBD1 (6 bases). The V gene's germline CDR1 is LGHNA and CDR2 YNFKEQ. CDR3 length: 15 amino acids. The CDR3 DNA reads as TGTGCCAGCAGCAAAGACCTCAAGGGGGATCAGCCCCAGCATTTT. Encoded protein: CASSKDLKGDQPQHF.

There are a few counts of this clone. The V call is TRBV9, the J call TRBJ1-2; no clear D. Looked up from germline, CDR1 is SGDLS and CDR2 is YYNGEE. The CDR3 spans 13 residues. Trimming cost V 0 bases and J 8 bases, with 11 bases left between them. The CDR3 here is CASSVGWGGGYTF. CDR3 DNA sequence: TGTGCCAGCAGCGTAGGGTGGGGAGGGGGCTACACCTTC.

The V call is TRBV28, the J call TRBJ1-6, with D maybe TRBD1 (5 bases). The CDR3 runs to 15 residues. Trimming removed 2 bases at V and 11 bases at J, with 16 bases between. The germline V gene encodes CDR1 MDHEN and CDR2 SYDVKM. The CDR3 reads CASSLRSGLQTPLHF. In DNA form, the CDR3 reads TGTGCCAGCAGTTTACGGTCAGGGCTACAGACACCCCTCCACTTT.

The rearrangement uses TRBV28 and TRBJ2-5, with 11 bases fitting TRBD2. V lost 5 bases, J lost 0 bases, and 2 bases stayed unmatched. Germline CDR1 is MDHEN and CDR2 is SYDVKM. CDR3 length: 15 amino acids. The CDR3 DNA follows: TGTGCCAGCAGTCGGACTAGCGGGTACCAAGAGACCCAGTACTTC. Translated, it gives CASSRTSGYQETQYF.

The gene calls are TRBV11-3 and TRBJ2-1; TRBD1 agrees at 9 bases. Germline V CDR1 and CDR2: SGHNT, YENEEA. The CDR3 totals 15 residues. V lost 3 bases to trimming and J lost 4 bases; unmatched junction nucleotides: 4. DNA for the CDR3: TGTGCCAGCAGCTTCTCGACAGGGGGTTACAATGAGCAGTTCTTC. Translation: CASSFSTGGYNEQFF.

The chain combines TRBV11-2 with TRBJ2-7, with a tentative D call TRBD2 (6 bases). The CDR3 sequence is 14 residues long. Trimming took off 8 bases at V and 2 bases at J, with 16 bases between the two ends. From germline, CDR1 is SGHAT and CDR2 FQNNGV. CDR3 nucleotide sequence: TGTGCCAGCCCCTCCGGTTCGGGGGCCTACGAGCAGTACGTC. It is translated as CASPSGSGAYEQYV.

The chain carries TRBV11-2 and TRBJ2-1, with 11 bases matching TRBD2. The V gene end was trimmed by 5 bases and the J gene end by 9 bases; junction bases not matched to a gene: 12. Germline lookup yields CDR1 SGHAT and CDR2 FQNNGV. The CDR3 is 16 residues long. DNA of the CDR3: TGTGCCAGCAGCACCCGCCTAGCGGGAGGCATTCGTGAGCAGTTCTTC. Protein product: CASSTRLAGGIREQFF.

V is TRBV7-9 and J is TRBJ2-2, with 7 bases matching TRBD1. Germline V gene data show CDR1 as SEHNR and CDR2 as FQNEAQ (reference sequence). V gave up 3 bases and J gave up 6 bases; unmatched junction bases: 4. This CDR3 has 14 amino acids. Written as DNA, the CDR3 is TGTGCCAGCAGCTTCACAGGGGTTCCCGGGGAGCTGTTTTTT. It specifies CASSFTGVPGELFF.

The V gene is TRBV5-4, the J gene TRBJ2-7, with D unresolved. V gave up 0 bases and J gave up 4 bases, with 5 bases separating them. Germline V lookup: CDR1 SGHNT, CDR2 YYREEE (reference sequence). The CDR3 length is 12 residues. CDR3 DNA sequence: TGTGCCAGCAGCTTGGACGGGTACGAGCAGTACTTC. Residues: CASSLDGYEQYF. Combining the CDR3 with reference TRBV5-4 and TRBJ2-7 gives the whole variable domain ETGVTQSPTHLIKTRGQQVTLRCSSQSGHNTVSWYQQALGQGPQFIFQYYREEENGRGNFPPRFSGLQFPNYSSELNVNALELDDSALYLCASSLDGYEQYFGPGTRLTVT.

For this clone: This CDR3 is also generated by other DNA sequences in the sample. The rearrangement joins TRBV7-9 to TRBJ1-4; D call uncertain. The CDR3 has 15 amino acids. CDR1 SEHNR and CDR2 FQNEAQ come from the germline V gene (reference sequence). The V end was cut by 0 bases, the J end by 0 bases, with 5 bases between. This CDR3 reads CASSLAAATNEKLFF. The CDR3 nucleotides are TGTGCCAGCAGCTTAGCGGCAGCAACTAATGAAAAACTGTTTTTT.

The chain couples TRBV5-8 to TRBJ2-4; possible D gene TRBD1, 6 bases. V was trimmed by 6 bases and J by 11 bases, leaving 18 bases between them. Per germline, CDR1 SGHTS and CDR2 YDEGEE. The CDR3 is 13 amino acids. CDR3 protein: CASTPAGTNFQYF. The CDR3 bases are TGTGCCAGCACCCCGGCCGGGACAAATTTTCAGTACTTC. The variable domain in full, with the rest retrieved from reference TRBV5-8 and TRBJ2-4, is EAGVTQSPTHLIKTRGQQATLRCSPISGHTSVYWYQQALGLGLQFLLWYDEGEERNRGNFPPRFSGRQFPNYSSELNVNALELEDSALYLCASTPAGTNFQYFGAGTRLSVL.

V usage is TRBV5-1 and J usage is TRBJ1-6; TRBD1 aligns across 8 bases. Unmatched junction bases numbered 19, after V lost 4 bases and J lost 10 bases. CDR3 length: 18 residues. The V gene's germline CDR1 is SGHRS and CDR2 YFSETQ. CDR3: CASSTAGEGPRTGSPLHF. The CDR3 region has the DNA TGCGCCAGCAGCACCGCAGGGGAGGGGCCCCGGACAGGGTCACCCCTCCACTTT.

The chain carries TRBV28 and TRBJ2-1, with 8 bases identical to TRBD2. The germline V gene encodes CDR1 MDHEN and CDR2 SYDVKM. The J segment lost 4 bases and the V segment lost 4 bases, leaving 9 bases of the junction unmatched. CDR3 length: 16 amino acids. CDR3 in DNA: TGTGCCAGCAGTTCCCCCGGAGAGCGGGAGTACAATGAGCAGTTCTTC. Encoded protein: CASSSPGEREYNEQFF.

CDR3 amino acids: CASSQGIGTINEKLFF. The CDR3 nucleotides read TGTGCCAGCAGCCAAGGTATCGGGACAATAAATGAAAAACTGTTTTTT. The rearrangement joins TRBV3-1 (or the pseudogene TRBV3-2) to TRBJ1-4; D might be TRBD1 (6 bases). This CDR3 comprises 16 residues. CDR1 and CDR2 (germline): LGHDT, YNNKEL (reference sequence). Deletions cut 1 base from V and 5 bases from J, with 14 bases between.

The chain's CDR3 is CASSISGQQGVYF. CDR3 DNA: TGTGCCAGCAGTATTAGCGGCCAACAGGGGGTCTACTTC. The chain employs TRBV12-3 or TRBV12-4 and TRBJ2-5; 8 bases line up with TRBD1. V was pared by 5 bases and J by 14 bases, with 13 bases of the junction left unmatched. This CDR3 has 13 amino acids.

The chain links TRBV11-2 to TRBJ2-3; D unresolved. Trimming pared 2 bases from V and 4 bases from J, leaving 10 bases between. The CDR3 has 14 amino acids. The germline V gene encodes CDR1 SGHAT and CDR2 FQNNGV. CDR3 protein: CASSLRSVSDTQYF. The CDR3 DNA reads TGTGCCAGCAGCTTACGCAGCGTCTCAGATACGCAGTATTTT.

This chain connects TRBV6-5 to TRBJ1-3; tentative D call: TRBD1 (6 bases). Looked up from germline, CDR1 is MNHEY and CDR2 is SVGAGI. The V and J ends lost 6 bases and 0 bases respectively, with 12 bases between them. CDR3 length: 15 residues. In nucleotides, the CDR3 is TGTGCCAGCAGGATTTCAGGGGTCTCTGGAAACACCATATATTTT. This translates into CASRISGVSGNTIYF.

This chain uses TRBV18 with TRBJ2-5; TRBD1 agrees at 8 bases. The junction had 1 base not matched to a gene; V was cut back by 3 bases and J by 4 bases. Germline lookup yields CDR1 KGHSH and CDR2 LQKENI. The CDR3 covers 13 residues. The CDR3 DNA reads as TGTGCCAGCTCACCCGGACAGGGAGAGACCCAGTACTTC. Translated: CASSPGQGETQYF.

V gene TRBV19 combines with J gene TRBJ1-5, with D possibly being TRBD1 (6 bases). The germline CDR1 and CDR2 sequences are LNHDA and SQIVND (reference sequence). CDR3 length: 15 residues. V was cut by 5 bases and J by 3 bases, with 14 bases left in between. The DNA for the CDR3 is TGTGCCAGTAGTTGGACAGCGTCTCTCAATCAGCCCCAGCATTTT. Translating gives CASSWTASLNQPQHF.

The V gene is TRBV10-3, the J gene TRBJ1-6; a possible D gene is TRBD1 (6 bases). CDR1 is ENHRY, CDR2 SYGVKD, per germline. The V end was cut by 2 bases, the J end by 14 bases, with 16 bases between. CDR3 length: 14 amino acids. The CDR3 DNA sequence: TGTGCCATCAGTGAGGCCCCCGACAGGATGACCCTCCACTTT. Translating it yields CAISEAPDRMTLHF.

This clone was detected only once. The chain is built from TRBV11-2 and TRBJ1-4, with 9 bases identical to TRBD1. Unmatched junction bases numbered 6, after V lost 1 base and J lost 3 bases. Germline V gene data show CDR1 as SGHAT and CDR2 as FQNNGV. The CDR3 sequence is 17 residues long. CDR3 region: CASSLGGTGGANEKLFF. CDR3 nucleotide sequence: TGTGCCAGCAGCTTAGGGGGTACAGGGGGCGCTAATGAAAAACTGTTTTTT.

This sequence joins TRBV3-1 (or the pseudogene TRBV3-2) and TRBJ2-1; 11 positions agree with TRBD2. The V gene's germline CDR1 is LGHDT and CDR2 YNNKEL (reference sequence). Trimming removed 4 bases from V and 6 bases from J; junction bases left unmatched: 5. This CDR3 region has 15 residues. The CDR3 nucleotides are TGTGCCAGCAGCCTACTAGCGGGAGCCGGCAATGAGCAGTTCTTC. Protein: CASSLLAGAGNEQFF.

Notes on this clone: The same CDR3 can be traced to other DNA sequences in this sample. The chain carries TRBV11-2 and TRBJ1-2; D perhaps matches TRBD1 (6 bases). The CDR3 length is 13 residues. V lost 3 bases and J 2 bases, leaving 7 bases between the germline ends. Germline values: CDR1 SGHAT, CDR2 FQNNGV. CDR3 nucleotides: TGTGCCAGCAGCTTGGGACAAAACTATGGCTACACCTTC. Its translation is CASSLGQNYGYTF.

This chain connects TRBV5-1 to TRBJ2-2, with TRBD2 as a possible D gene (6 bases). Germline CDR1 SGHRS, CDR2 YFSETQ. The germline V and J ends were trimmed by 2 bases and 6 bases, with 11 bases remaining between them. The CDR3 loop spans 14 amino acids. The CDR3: CASSFPREAGELFF. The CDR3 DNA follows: TGCGCCAGCAGCTTTCCCAGGGAGGCCGGGGAGCTGTTTTTT.

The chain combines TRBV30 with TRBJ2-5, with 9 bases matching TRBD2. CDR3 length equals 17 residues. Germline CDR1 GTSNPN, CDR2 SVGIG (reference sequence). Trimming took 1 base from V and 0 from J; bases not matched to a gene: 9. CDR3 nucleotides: TGTGCCTGGAGTGGGAGTAGGAGCGGGAGGTACCAAGAGACCCAGTACTTC. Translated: CAWSGSRSGRYQETQYF.

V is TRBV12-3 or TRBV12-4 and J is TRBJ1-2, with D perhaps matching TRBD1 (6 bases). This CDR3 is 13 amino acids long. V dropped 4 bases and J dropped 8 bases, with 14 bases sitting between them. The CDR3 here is CASSSGTTGGYTF. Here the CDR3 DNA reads TGTGCCAGCAGTTCCGGGACAACGGGGGGCTACACCTTC.

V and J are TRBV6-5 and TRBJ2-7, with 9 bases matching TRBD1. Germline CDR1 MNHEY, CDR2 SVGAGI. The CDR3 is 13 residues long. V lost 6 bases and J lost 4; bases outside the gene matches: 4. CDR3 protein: CASSRGTGYEQYV. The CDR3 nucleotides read TGTGCCAGCAGCAGGGGGACAGGGTACGAGCAGTACGTC.

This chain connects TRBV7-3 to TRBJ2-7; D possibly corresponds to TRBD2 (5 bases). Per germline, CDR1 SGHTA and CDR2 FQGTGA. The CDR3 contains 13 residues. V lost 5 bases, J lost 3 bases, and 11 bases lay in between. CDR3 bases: TGTGCCAGCAGCCTCGGGATTAACTACGAGCAGTACTTC. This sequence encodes CASSLGINYEQYF.